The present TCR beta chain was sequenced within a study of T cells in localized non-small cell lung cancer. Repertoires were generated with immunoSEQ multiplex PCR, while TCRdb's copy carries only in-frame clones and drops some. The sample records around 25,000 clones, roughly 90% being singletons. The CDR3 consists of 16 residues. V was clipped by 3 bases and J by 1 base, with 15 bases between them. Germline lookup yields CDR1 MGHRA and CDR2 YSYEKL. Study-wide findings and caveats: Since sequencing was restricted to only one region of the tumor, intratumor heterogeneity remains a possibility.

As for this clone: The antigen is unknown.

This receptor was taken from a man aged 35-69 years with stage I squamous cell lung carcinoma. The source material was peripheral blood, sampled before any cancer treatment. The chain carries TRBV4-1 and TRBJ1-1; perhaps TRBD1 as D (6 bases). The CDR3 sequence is CASSQQGRGRNTEAFF. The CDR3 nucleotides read TGCGCCAGCAGCCAGCAGGGGCGAGGGAGGAACACTGAAGCTTTCTTT.